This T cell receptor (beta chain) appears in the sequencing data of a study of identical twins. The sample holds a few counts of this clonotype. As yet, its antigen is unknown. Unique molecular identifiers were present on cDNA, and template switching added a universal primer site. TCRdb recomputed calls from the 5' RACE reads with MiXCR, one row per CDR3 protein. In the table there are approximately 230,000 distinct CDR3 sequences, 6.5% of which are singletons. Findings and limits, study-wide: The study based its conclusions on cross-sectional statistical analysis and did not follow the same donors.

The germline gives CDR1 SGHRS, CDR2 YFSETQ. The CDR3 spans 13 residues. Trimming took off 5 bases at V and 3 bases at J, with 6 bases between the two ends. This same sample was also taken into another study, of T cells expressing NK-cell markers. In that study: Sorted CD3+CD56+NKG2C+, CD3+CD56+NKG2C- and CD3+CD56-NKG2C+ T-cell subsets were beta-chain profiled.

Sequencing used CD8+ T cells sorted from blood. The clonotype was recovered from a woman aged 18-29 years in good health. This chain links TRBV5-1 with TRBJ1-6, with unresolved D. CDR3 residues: CASRRSYNSPLHF. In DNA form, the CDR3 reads TGCGCCAGCAGACGGAGCTATAATTCACCCCTCCACTTT.